The rows below give T cell receptor beta chains drawn from one sample of a study of T-cell reconstitution after alpha-beta-depleted transplantation in children. One entry per CDR3 protein results from TCRdb running MiXCR on the PCR reads. The data show about 900,000 distinct CDR3 sequences, roughly 29% seen once. Here the sequenced sample was PBMCs, mostly from graft donor cells, taken 360 days after TCRalphabeta/CD19-depleted stem cell transplant. The origin of the receptors is a boy in the first two years of life who had a stem cell transplant for SCID, so the T cells may come from the graft donor. Each CDR3 is given with its conserved first and last residue. A D gene is named only where the DNA matches it firmly. A row's size may be missing; if present it is once, few, many or a size class.

D: -
V: TRBV7-2
J: TRBJ2-1
size: few
DNA: TGTGCCAGCAGCCCGGCCCCCACATACAATGAGCAGTTCTTC
CDR3: CASSPAPTYNEQFF

D: TRBD2
V: TRBV20-1
J: TRBJ2-3
size: many
DNA: TGCAGTGCTAGAGATAAGGTCGAGCGGGGGGCCACAGATACGCAGTATTTT
CDR3: CSARDKVERGATDTQYF

D: -
V: TRBV5-1
J: TRBJ2-6
size: once
DNA: TGCGCCAGCAGCTTGCCACTAACTCCAGGGGCCAACGTCCTGACTTTC
CDR3: CASSLPLTPGANVLTF

D: -
V: TRBV29-1
J: TRBJ1-2
size: -
DNA: TGCAGCGTTGACGGTCCGAATGGCTACACCTTC
CDR3: CSVDGPNGYTF

D: -
V: TRBV7-8
J: TRBJ2-4
size: once
DNA: TGTGCCAGCAGCCCTCACGGGTCAACCCTAGCCAAAAACATTCAGTACTTC
CDR3: CASSPHGSTLAKNIQYF

D: TRBD1
V: TRBV2
J: TRBJ1-5
size: -
DNA: TGTGCCAGCAGTGAAGGGGCAGGGGGTCCGAGCAATCAGCCCCAGCATTTT
CDR3: CASSEGAGGPSNQPQHF

D: -
V: TRBV28
J: TRBJ1-1
size: few
DNA: TGTGCCAGCAGTCCTACGTACTTGGGGGCTTTCTTT
CDR3: CASSPTYLGAFF

D: TRBD1
V: TRBV4-1
J: TRBJ1-3
size: -
DNA: TGCGCCAGCAGCCAACTACAGGGGGCGGAGGGAAACACCATATATTTT
CDR3: CASSQLQGAEGNTIYF

D: TRBD1
V: TRBV20-1
J: TRBJ1-5
size: few
DNA: TGCAGTGCCCGAACAGGACAGGGCAATCAGCCCCAGCATTTT
CDR3: CSARTGQGNQPQHF

D: -
V: TRBV5-6
J: TRBJ2-7
size: few
DNA: TGTGCCAGCAGCTTCCCGGACCTCCACTACGAGCAGTACTTC
CDR3: CASSFPDLHYEQYF

D: TRBD1
V: TRBV19
J: TRBJ1-1
size: -
DNA: TGTGCCAGTAGTATGGTAACAGGGGTTCGCACTGAAGCTTTCTTT
CDR3: CASSMVTGVRTEAFF

D: -
V: TRBV6-1
J: TRBJ2-3
size: few
DNA: TGTGCCAGCAGTCGAAATAGACAGAGCACAGATACGCAGTATTTT
CDR3: CASSRNRQSTDTQYF

D: -
V: TRBV7-3
J: TRBJ2-2
size: many
DNA: TGTGCCAGCAGCCCCCGGTACAACACCGGGGAGCTGTTTTTT
CDR3: CASSPRYNTGELFF

D: TRBD1
V: TRBV7-9
J: TRBJ2-1
size: few
DNA: TGTGCCATAGAGGACAGGGGCAATGAGCAGTTCTTC
CDR3: CAIEDRGNEQFF

D: -
V: TRBV9
J: TRBJ2-2
size: -
DNA: TGTGCCAGCAGCGTAGGGGTTTACACCGGGGAGCTGTTTTTT
CDR3: CASSVGVYTGELFF

D: -
V: TRBV27
J: TRBJ1-5
size: -
DNA: TGTGCCAGCAGTCGTCGGGATGGTCAGCCCCAGCATTTT
CDR3: CASSRRDGQPQHF

D: -
V: TRBV27
J: TRBJ2-2
size: -
DNA: TGTGCCAGCCTGAACCCCCCTAGGGACGTGTGGGACACCGGGGAGCTGTTTTTT
CDR3: CASLNPPRDVWDTGELFF

D: -
V: TRBV4-2
J: TRBJ2-7
size: -
DNA: TGTGCCAGCAGCCAAGGGCCCGGCACCTCCTACGAGCAGTACTTC
CDR3: CASSQGPGTSYEQYF

D: -
V: TRBV11-1
J: TRBJ2-7
size: -
DNA: TGTGCCAGCAGCTTATTGGGAAGGGCAGGGGTACGGGTCGAGCAGTACTTC
CDR3: CASSLLGRAGVRVEQYF

D: TRBD1
V: TRBV6-2/TRBV6-3
J: TRBJ2-5
size: few
DNA: TGTGCCAGTAGGACAGGGGGCAGAGAGACCCAGTACTTC
CDR3: CASRTGGRETQYF

D: TRBD1
V: TRBV5-1
J: TRBJ2-5
size: few
DNA: TGCGCCAGCAGGATAGGACCGGGACAGGGGAGAGAGACCCAGTACTTC
CDR3: CASRIGPGQGRETQYF

D: -
V: TRBV15
J: TRBJ2-7
size: -
DNA: TGTGCCACCAGCAGGGGGTCCTACGAGCAGTACTTC
CDR3: CATSRGSYEQYF

D: TRBD2
V: TRBV6-1
J: TRBJ2-1
size: few
DNA: TGTGCCAGCAGCCCCGCAGGATGGCGGGGGGGCAGAGGTGAGCAGTTCTTC
CDR3: CASSPAGWRGGRGEQFF

D: -
V: TRBV12-3/TRBV12-4
J: TRBJ2-1
size: -
DNA: TGTGCCAGCAGTTTAACAGGAGAAGAGCAGTTCTTC
CDR3: CASSLTGEEQFF

D: -
V: TRBV10-3
J: TRBJ2-7
size: -
DNA: TGTGCCATCAGTGAGTCCGGCAGGTCGGGCTACGAGCAGTACTTC
CDR3: CAISESGRSGYEQYF

D: -
V: TRBV5-4
J: TRBJ2-1
size: once
DNA: TGTGCCAGCAGCGGGGCATTCGGTGAGCAGTTCTTC
CDR3: CASSGAFGEQFF

D: -
V: TRBV12-5
J: TRBJ2-2
size: -
DNA: TGTGCTAGTGGTTTGGAACAGTACACCGGGGAGCTGTTTTTT
CDR3: CASGLEQYTGELFF

D: -
V: TRBV6-1
J: TRBJ1-1
size: -
DNA: TGTGCCAGCAGTGAAGGTACAGCGTATCAGGCTGAAGCTTTCTTT
CDR3: CASSEGTAYQAEAFF

D: TRBD1
V: TRBV6-1
J: TRBJ1-5
size: few
DNA: TGTGCCAGCAGTCCGGGACAGGGGGCGGCCCCTCGGCAGCCCCAGCATTTT
CDR3: CASSPGQGAAPRQPQHF

D: TRBD1
V: TRBV24-1
J: TRBJ2-1
size: -
DNA: TGTGCCACCAGTGATCCTCAGGGGGTGAAGCACAATGAGCAGTTCTTC
CDR3: CATSDPQGVKHNEQFF

D: -
V: TRBV12-3/TRBV12-4
J: TRBJ2-2
size: -
DNA: TGTGCCAGCACAGTTGGGACGGGCGGGGAGCTGTTTTTT
CDR3: CASTVGTGGELFF

D: -
V: TRBV6-1
J: TRBJ2-3
size: -
DNA: TGTGCCAGCAGCAAGGGCGGTTTTCGCCGGGACACAGATACGCAGTATTTT
CDR3: CASSKGGFRRDTDTQYF

D: TRBD2
V: TRBV4-1
J: TRBJ2-5
size: -
DNA: TGCGCCAGCAGCCAAGATAAGAGGGGACCGGGACTAGAAAGTGTAGTTCGAGAGACCCAGTACTTC
CDR3: CASSQDKRGPGLESVVRETQYF

D: TRBD2
V: TRBV10-2
J: TRBJ2-1
size: -
DNA: TGCGCCAGCAGTGGTAGCGGGGGGGCCGGACTCTCCTACAATGAGCAGTTCTTC
CDR3: CASSGSGGAGLSYNEQFF

D: -
V: TRBV5-5
J: TRBJ2-5
size: -
DNA: TGTGCCAGCAGCTTGCCCAGCCAGGAGACCCAGTACTTC
CDR3: CASSLPSQETQYF

D: TRBD1
V: TRBV20-1
J: TRBJ1-2
size: few
DNA: TGCAGTGCCAACAGGGGGAACTATGGCTACACCTTC
CDR3: CSANRGNYGYTF

D: -
V: TRBV28
J: TRBJ1-1
size: -
DNA: TGTGCCAGCAGTTACCCCACTGGCCTCAACACTGAAGCTTTCTTT
CDR3: CASSYPTGLNTEAFF

D: -
V: TRBV12-3/TRBV12-4
J: TRBJ2-7
size: few
DNA: TGTGCCAGCAGTTTTTCCCCGGGGGACTACGAGCAGTACTTC
CDR3: CASSFSPGDYEQYF

D: TRBD1
V: TRBV4-3
J: TRBJ1-2
size: -
DNA: TGCGCCAGCAGCCAAGCGGACAGGGACTATGGCTACACCTTC
CDR3: CASSQADRDYGYTF

D: TRBD1
V: TRBV12-3/TRBV12-4
J: TRBJ1-5
size: -
DNA: TGTGCCAGCAGTAACGCAGGGGGCCAGCCCCAGCATTTT
CDR3: CASSNAGGQPQHF

D: -
V: TRBV20-1
J: TRBJ1-2
size: few
DNA: TGCAGTGCTACCGTCCCTACGGACTATGGCTACACCTTC
CDR3: CSATVPTDYGYTF

D: -
V: TRBV5-1
J: TRBJ2-2
size: few
DNA: TGCGCCAGCCGTCCGTTACTTGGGGCTGGGACCGGGGAGCTGTTTTTT
CDR3: CASRPLLGAGTGELFF

D: -
V: TRBV20-1
J: TRBJ2-3
size: few
DNA: TGCAGTGCTAGAGGAGGACAGAGCACAGATACGCAGTATTTT
CDR3: CSARGGQSTDTQYF

D: TRBD2
V: TRBV5-1
J: TRBJ2-5
size: -
DNA: TGCGCCAGCAGCTTGGATCTAGCGGGGCCTCTAAGGCAAGAGACCCAGTACTTC
CDR3: CASSLDLAGPLRQETQYF

D: -
V: TRBV18
J: TRBJ2-5
size: -
DNA: TGTGCCAGCTCAAAACGGTCCCCGCGAGAGACCCAGTACTTC
CDR3: CASSKRSPRETQYF

D: TRBD2
V: TRBV2
J: TRBJ2-7
size: few
DNA: TGTGCCAGCAGTGATTACTCGGGGGGCTACGAGCAGTACTTC
CDR3: CASSDYSGGYEQYF

D: TRBD1
V: TRBV12-3/TRBV12-4
J: TRBJ2-7
size: few
DNA: TGTGCCAGCAGTTCTAGGACAGGGGCCGACGAGCAGTACTTC
CDR3: CASSSRTGADEQYF